The 25 T cell receptor beta chains below come from one sample, sequenced in a study of cytomegalovirus exposure and HLA in healthy donors. Primers for the PCR totalled 60 Vbeta and 13 Jbeta. TCRdb's table, derived via immunoSEQ multiplex PCR, lists solely in-frame clones and lacks some. The sample gives about 150,000 clones, more than 60% of which show up once; roughly 7% is in the top ten. Material for sequencing was PBMCs. The receptors here all came from a woman between 40 and 50 years old in good health and CMV-seropositive.

This chain connects TRBV10-1 to TRBJ1-5, with D perhaps TRBD1 (5 bases). V dropped 2 bases and J dropped 6 bases, with 11 bases sitting between them. Looked up from germline, CDR1 is WNHNN and CDR2 is SYGVQD (reference sequence). The CDR3 covers 14 residues. The CDR3 loop reads CASSEGGVPQPQHF. The CDR3 DNA reads TGCGCCAGCAGTGAGGGGGGGGTTCCTCAGCCCCAGCATTTT.

The rearrangement links TRBV4-3 to TRBJ2-1; TRBD2 matches 15 bases. The CDR3 spans 20 residues. Trimming removed 0 bases from V and 3 bases from J; junction bases left unmatched: 9. The V gene's germline CDR1 is LGHNA and CDR2 YSLEER. CDR3 sequence reads: CASSQDHGGLAGGLYNEQFF. CDR3 nucleotide sequence: TGCGCCAGCAGCCAAGATCATGGGGGACTAGCGGGGGGTCTCTACAATGAGCAGTTCTTC.

This chain joins TRBV5-6 and TRBJ1-2, with TRBD1 identical over 7 bases. J was trimmed by 5 bases and V by 0 bases; bases with no gene match: 7. This CDR3 has 15 residues. The germline V gene has CDR1 SGHDT and CDR2 YYEEEE. CDR3 in amino acids: CASSLEGAKLYGYTF. The DNA for the CDR3 is TGTGCCAGCAGCTTGGAGGGGGCCAAGTTGTATGGCTACACCTTC.

The V call is TRBV13, the J call TRBJ2-7, with D maybe TRBD2 (5 bases). Germline V gives CDR1 PRHDT, CDR2 FYEKMQ (reference sequence). This CDR3 comprises 18 residues. V lost 5 bases, J lost 1 base, and 24 bases lay in between. This CDR3 reads CASSPALGGGGHSYEQYF. The CDR3 DNA reads as TGTGCCAGCAGCCCAGCTTTGGGCGGTGGCGGGCATTCCTACGAGCAGTACTTC.

DNA of the CDR3: TGTGCCAGCTCACAAGGGGGGGATCTCGCGGGAGCTTTCTTT. Its protein product is CASSQGGDLAGAFF. This chain connects TRBV18 to TRBJ1-1; possibly TRBD1 for D (6 bases). The CDR3 has 14 residues. Trimming took 4 bases from V and 10 from J, leaving 19 bases between them. In germline, CDR1 is KGHSH, CDR2 LQKENI.

V usage is TRBV7-2 and J usage is TRBJ1-5, with 8 bases identical to TRBD1. The junction had 13 bases not matched to a gene; V was cut back by 5 bases and J by 7 bases. Germline values: CDR1 SGHTA, CDR2 FQGNSA. The CDR3 has 16 residues. CDR3 in DNA: TGTGCCAGCAGCCCGCAACCACTGGACAGGGACCAGCCCCAGCATTTT. Protein product: CASSPQPLDRDQPQHF.

This clone was counted a single time. The genes are TRBV28 and TRBJ1-2; D gene unclear. Germline lookup yields CDR1 MDHEN and CDR2 SYDVKM. The V end lost 6 bases, the J end lost 0 bases, and 14 bases lay between the germline ends. The CDR3 length is 15 residues. CDR3 protein: CASSLRGLPNYGYTF. Here the CDR3 DNA reads TGTGCCAGCAGCTTACGGGGTCTGCCTAACTATGGCTACACCTTC.

This sequence joins TRBV10-3 and TRBJ1-2; 9 positions match TRBD1. The CDR3 extends over 12 amino acids. Germline values: CDR1 ENHRY, CDR2 SYGVKD. J gave up 6 bases and V 10 bases, and 6 bases lay outside the gene matches. In DNA form, the CDR3 reads TGTGCCACCCGACAGGGGGAGAATGGCTACACCTTC. Amino acid sequence: CATRQGENGYTF.

The chain is built from TRBV6-6 and TRBJ1-1; D is possibly TRBD1 (6 bases). CDR1 MNHNY and CDR2 SVGAGI come from the germline V gene (reference sequence). This CDR3 is built from 14 residues. Trimming stripped 2 bases from V and 10 bases from J, with 17 bases between. CDR3 bases: TGTGCCAGCAGTTACAAGGACACTGGGGGGGCAGCTTTCTTT. It specifies CASSYKDTGGAAFF.

The rearrangement joins TRBV7-9 to TRBJ1-1; D remains ambiguous. The CDR3 is made up of 12 amino acids. V shed 3 bases and J shed 1 base, with 3 bases lying between them. Germline assignment: CDR1 SEHNR and CDR2 FQNEAQ (reference sequence). The DNA for the CDR3 is TGTGCCAGCAGCTTCGGGAACACTGAAGCTTTCTTT. It encodes CASSFGNTEAFF.

Regarding this clone: Compared with germline, one end of the junction differs, possibly owing to a read error. The same CDR3 arises from other DNA sequences in this sample as well. The rearrangement uses TRBV2 and TRBJ1-4; possibly TRBD1 for D (6 bases). Germline values: CDR1 SNHLY, CDR2 FYNNEI. This CDR3 is built from 15 residues. Here the CDR3 DNA reads TGTGCCAGCAGCGAAGACAGGACAACTAATGAAAAACTGTTTTTT. Amino acid sequence: CASSEDRTTNEKLFF. Together with reference TRBV2 and TRBJ1-4, the CDR3 gives the full variable domain: EPEVTQTPSHQVTQMGQEVILRCVPISNHLYFYWYRQILGQKVEFLVSFYNNEISEKSEIFDDQFSVERPDGSNFTLKIRSTKLEDSAMYFCASSEDRTTNEKLFFGSGTQLSVL.

This chain uses TRBV7-2 with TRBJ2-3, with 9 bases aligning to TRBD1. Germline lookup yields CDR1 SGHTA and CDR2 FQGNSA. V dropped 5 bases and J dropped 0; count of bases not matched to a gene: 15. This CDR3 region has 19 residues. The DNA for the CDR3 is TGTGCCAGCAGCCTACGCTCAACAGGGGGCGGGGGCAGCACAGATACGCAGTATTTT. It encodes CASSLRSTGGGGSTDTQYF.

The chain uses TRBV30 and TRBJ1-1; the match to TRBD1 covers 7 bases. Germline V gene data show CDR1 as GTSNPN and CDR2 as SVGIG (reference sequence). Losses at the gene ends were 3 bases for V and 8 bases for J; bases not matched to a gene: 9. The CDR3 is 13 amino acids. CDR3 protein: CAWSRARGNEAFF. In nucleotides, the CDR3 is TGTGCCTGGAGCAGGGCCAGGGGGAACGAAGCTTTCTTT.

The genes are TRBV5-1 and TRBJ1-4, with 11 nucleotides matching TRBD1. CDR3 length: 15 amino acids. Germline V gives CDR1 SGHRS, CDR2 YFSETQ. The trim removed 4 bases at V and 5 bases at J, leaving 4 bases unmatched. The CDR3 bases are TGCGCCAGCAGCGGCCGGACAGGGGGCAATGAAAAACTGTTTTTT. Translation gives CASSGRTGGNEKLFF.

Regarding this clone: An end of the junction differs from the germline gene, which may be a read error. The chain links TRBV7-7 to TRBJ2-5, with TRBD2 matching over 11 bases. CDR3 length: 15 amino acids. Germline CDR1 is SSHAT and CDR2 is FNYEAQ (reference sequence). The CDR3 region has the DNA TGTGCTAGCAGCGGTAGCGGGGGGGCCAGAGAGACCCAGTACTTC. Protein product: CASSGSGGARETQYF. The full variable domain, with the rest looked up from reference TRBV7-7 and TRBJ2-5, is GAGVSQSPRYKVTKRGQDVTLRCDPISSHATLYWYQQALGQGPEFLTYFNYEAQPDKSGLPSDRFSAERPEGSISTLTIQRTEQRDSAMYRCASSGSGGARETQYFGPGTRLLVL.

This sequence joins TRBV5-1 and TRBJ1-1; D unresolved. The CDR3 length is 14 residues. Germline assignment: CDR1 SGHRS and CDR2 YFSETQ. V was trimmed by 4 bases and J by 1 base, leaving 11 bases between them. CDR3 loop: CASSRVVGNTEAFF. The DNA of the CDR3 is TGCGCCAGCAGCCGGGTAGTCGGGAACACTGAAGCTTTCTTT.

The chain carries TRBV18 and TRBJ2-2; D is uncertain. V was trimmed by 0 bases and J by 4 bases, leaving 15 bases between them. The germline gives CDR1 KGHSH, CDR2 LQKENI. This CDR3 is 17 amino acids long. The CDR3 sequence: CASSPPLPRVGTGELFF. CDR3 sequence (DNA): TGTGCCAGCTCACCACCGCTTCCCCGGGTGGGCACCGGGGAGCTGTTTTTT.

The chain recombines TRBV5-1 with TRBJ1-4; 12 bases are a match to TRBD1. The ends lost 4 bases at V and 7 bases at J; junction bases unmatched: 14. This CDR3 is 18 amino acids long. Per the germline V gene, CDR1 is SGHRS and CDR2 is YFSETQ. CDR3 DNA sequence: TGCGCCAGCAGCCTTTTCCCGGGACAGGGGGCGAGCGGTGAAAAACTGTTTTTT. It encodes CASSLFPGQGASGEKLFF.

The chain recombines TRBV19 with TRBJ2-2; possible D gene TRBD1, 6 bases. V gave up 7 bases and J gave up 5 bases, with 14 bases separating them. CDR1 is LNHDA, CDR2 SQIVND, per germline (reference sequence). CDR3 length: 14 amino acids. CDR3 amino acids: CASILGAGTGELFF. Written as DNA, the CDR3 is TGTGCCAGTATCTTGGGGGCAGGGACCGGGGAGCTGTTTTTT.

This clone was seen a handful of times. A junction end diverges from the germline sequence, so it may reflect a read error. This sequence joins TRBV28 and TRBJ2-7, with D possibly matching TRBD1 (7 bases). Germline V gene data show CDR1 as MDHEN and CDR2 as SYDVKM. The CDR3 extends over 15 amino acids. The CDR3 DNA sequence: TGTGCCAGCAGCACGCAGGGGGTTCGGAGGGGGGCGAAGGTGTTC. It is translated as CASSTQGVRRGAKVF.

Worth noting for this clone: Additional DNA sequences in this sample encode the identical CDR3. The V and J genes are TRBV5-4 and TRBJ1-6; 9 bases agree with TRBD1. CDR1 and CDR2 from the germline V gene are SGHNT and YYREEE (reference sequence). The V and J ends lost 2 bases and 10 bases, in that order; junction bases with no gene match: 4. The CDR3 has 14 residues. CDR3 loop: CASSLDRGVSPLHF. The DNA for the CDR3 is TGTGCCAGCAGCTTAGACAGGGGGGTATCACCCCTCCACTTT. Looking up the rest from reference TRBV5-4 and TRBJ1-6 gives the full variable domain: ETGVTQSPTHLIKTRGQQVTLRCSSQSGHNTVSWYQQALGQGPQFIFQYYREEENGRGNFPPRFSGLQFPNYSSELNVNALELDDSALYLCASSLDRGVSPLHFGNGTRLTVT.

The rearrangement uses TRBV5-4 and TRBJ2-7, with 9 bases identical to TRBD1. V shed 4 bases and J 2 bases; nucleotides not matched to a gene: 7. This CDR3 spans 15 amino acids. The germline V gene has CDR1 SGHNT and CDR2 YYREEE (reference sequence). CDR3 nucleotide sequence: TGTGCCAGCAGCACCCAGGGGACAGGGACCTACGAGCAGTACTTC. Protein sequence: CASSTQGTGTYEQYF.

The genes are TRBV30 and TRBJ2-3; TRBD2 aligns across 8 bases. The CDR3 sequence is 13 residues long. The V segment lost 5 bases and the J segment 6 bases; nucleotides outside the gene matches: 7. From germline, CDR1 is GTSNPN and CDR2 SVGIG (reference sequence). Here the CDR3 reads CAWLRGGRDTQYF. In nucleotides, the CDR3 is TGTGCCTGGCTACGGGGGGGGCGGGATACGCAGTATTTT.

This chain connects TRBV9 to TRBJ2-3; possible D gene TRBD2, 6 bases. Looked up from germline, CDR1 is SGDLS and CDR2 is YYNGEE. The CDR3 spans 15 residues. The ends were cut back, 6 bases at V and 4 bases at J, with 18 bases in the middle. In nucleotides, the CDR3 is TGTGCCAGCACTACCGTAGGAGGGGATCCAGATACGCAGTATTTT. It specifies CASTTVGGDPDTQYF.

The chain recombines TRBV28 with TRBJ1-2, with D tentatively TRBD1 (6 bases). V was trimmed by 2 bases and J by 4 bases, leaving 17 bases between them. Germline lookup yields CDR1 MDHEN and CDR2 SYDVKM. The CDR3 sequence is 16 residues long. CDR3 nucleotides: TGTGCCAGCAGTTTAAGCCTTGAGGGGGACCCCTATGGCTACACCTTC. Translating it yields CASSLSLEGDPYGYTF.